The T cell receptor (beta chain) described here comes from a study of PD-1 blockade in classical Hodgkin lymphoma. CDR1 and CDR2 (germline): KGHSH, LQKENI. V dropped 0 bases and J dropped 4 bases, with 6 bases sitting between them. The CDR3 loop spans 13 amino acids. The time point was: newly diagnosed, previously untreated cHL patient sample. Thawed PBMCs were the source of CD4+ T cells, purified by magnetic negative selection. Comparators were PBMCs taken from newly diagnosed, untreated classical Hodgkin lymphoma. Regarding the study as a whole: In newly diagnosed patients, baseline TCR diversity was reportedly below that of healthy donors.

The table came from immunoSEQ multiplex PCR; TCRdb's copy has only in-frame clones and leaves some out. The data hold about 22,000 clones, with about 89% observed a single time. To note about this clone: The antigen remains unidentified. Other DNA sequences in this sample translate to the same CDR3.

The rearrangement links TRBV18 to TRBJ1-2, with D perhaps TRBD1 (6 bases). The sequenced sample consisted of CD4+ T cells from blood. The sequence derives from a human donor with classical Hodgkin lymphoma. Written as DNA, the CDR3 is TGTGCCAGCTCACCACCAGGGGGCTATGGCTACACCTTC. This encodes CASSPPGGYGYTF. The complete variable domain, with remaining parts taken from reference TRBV18 and TRBJ1-2, reads NAGVMQNPRHLVRRRGQEARLRCSPMKGHSHVYWYRQLPEEGLKFMVYLQKENIIDESGMPKERFSAEFPKEGPSILRIQQVVRGDSAAYFCASSPPGGYGYTFGSGTRLTVV.